This passage covers 21 T cell receptor beta chains from one sample sequenced in a study of blood T cells in healthy people across ages. Using a J-beta primer mix together with a sample-barcoded 5' primer, a second PCR was run for roughly 7 to 11 cycles. TCRdb analysed the 5' RACE reads with MiXCR anew, one entry per CDR3 protein. This table has hundreds of thousands of distinct CDR3 sequences, less than 40% appearing once. Sequencing was performed on blood. The origin of the receptors is a woman older than 75 in good health.

Many counts were recorded for this clonotype. A read error may account for a junction end that differs from germline. V and J are TRBV30 and TRBJ2-5; no reliable D call. CDR1 and CDR2 from the germline V gene are GTSNPN and SVGIG (reference sequence). The CDR3 consists of 12 residues. CDR3 nucleotide sequence: TGTGCCTGGAGTCTTAGCCAAGGGACCCAGTACTTC. Its translation: CAWSLSQGTQYF.

As to this clonotype: This sequence may be a read error, since a much larger clone differs from it by one base. The V and J genes are TRBV7-2 and TRBJ2-1, with D tentatively TRBD1 (7 bases). The CDR3 spans 15 residues. V was shortened by 6 bases and J by 13 bases, with 25 bases between the two germline ends. Germline loops: CDR1 SGHTA, CDR2 FQGNSA. The CDR3 spells CASRTRGTVKETQFF. The CDR3 DNA sequence: TGTGCCAGCAGAACCCGCGGGACAGTTAAAGAGACCCAGTTCTTC.

In this sample, this clonotype turned up a few times. A read error is possible here, since a much larger clone lies one base away. The chain carries TRBV15 and TRBJ2-5; D is ambiguous. CDR3 length equals 14 residues. V was trimmed by 4 bases and J by 0 bases, leaving 9 bases between them. CDR1 is LNHNV and CDR2 is YYDKDF in the germline V gene (reference sequence). CDR3 in amino acids: CATSKPGYQETQYF. CDR3 nucleotides: TGTGCCACCAGCAAACCTGGGTACCAAGAGACCCAGTACTTC.

This clonotype was recorded many times. This CDR3 reads CASSDLGAAPLGANVLTF. CDR3 bases: TGTGCCAGCAGTGATTTGGGGGCCGCACCGCTCGGGGCCAACGTCCTGACTTTC. The gene calls are TRBV6-1 and TRBJ2-6; D possibly corresponds to TRBD1 (6 bases). Trimming shortened V by 3 bases and J by 4 bases, and 19 bases separated the two germline ends. The germline V gene has CDR1 MNHNS and CDR2 SASEGT. There are 18 residues in the CDR3.

The chain has TRBV7-2 and TRBJ2-4; 16 positions match TRBD2. The end of the DNA is better explained by TRBJ2-7, so the J call may be wrong. CDR1 is SGHTA, CDR2 FQGNSA, per germline. There are 18 residues in the CDR3. CDR3 DNA: TGTGCCAGCAGCTCCCGGGGACTAGCGGGAGGGTCCAGGTACGAGCAGTACTTC. Encoded protein: CASSSRGLAGGSRYEQYF.

The chain employs TRBV29-1 and TRBJ2-7; D uncertain. In germline, CDR1 is SQVTM, CDR2 ANQGSEA. Trimming cost V 4 bases and J 0 bases, with 7 bases left between them. This CDR3 has 12 residues. CDR3 nucleotide sequence: TGCAGCGTTGGAGACACCTCCTACGAGCAGTACTTC. This translates into CSVGDTSYEQYF.

This clonotype appeared many times. The gene calls are TRBV6-6 and TRBJ2-5; maybe TRBD1 (5 bases). From germline, CDR1 is MNHNY and CDR2 SVGAGI (reference sequence). The CDR3 runs 14 residues. V dropped 2 bases and J dropped 5 bases, with 12 bases sitting between them. The CDR3 coding sequence is TGTGCCAGCAGTTACAGGGGCAGTCTTGAGACCCAGTACTTC. This gives the protein CASSYRGSLETQYF.

The chain links TRBV6-2 or TRBV6-3 to TRBJ1-1, with a possible D match to TRBD1 (5 bases). Germline loops: CDR1 MNHEY, CDR2 SVGEGT. Trimming took 6 bases from V and 7 from J, leaving 18 bases between them. The CDR3 is 14 residues long. CDR3 DNA sequence: TGTGCCAGCAGCTTACCCCGGGGACGTAATGAAGCTTTCTTT. Translated, it gives CASSLPRGRNEAFF.

This clonotype has only a few counts. It may be a read error: a sequence one base away is much more abundant. The V and J genes are TRBV10-3 and TRBJ1-2; 8 bases align to TRBD1. The V gene's germline CDR1 is ENHRY and CDR2 SYGVKD. The V gene end was trimmed by 6 bases and the J gene end by 6 bases; junction bases not matched to a gene: 15. The CDR3 extends over 16 amino acids. The CDR3 sequence: CAISSTGAPLRDGYTF. The CDR3 region has the DNA TGTGCCATCAGCTCGACAGGGGCCCCTTTGAGGGATGGCTACACCTTC.

Turning to this clonotype: Relative to the germline gene, one junction end is altered; a read error may explain this. V is TRBV12-3 or TRBV12-4 and J is TRBJ1-1, with D possibly matching TRBD1 (5 bases). There are 16 residues in the CDR3. The CDR3 DNA reads TGTGCCAGCAGTTTTTCATCGGCAGGGAGAGGCACTAAAGCTTTCTTT. It encodes CASSFSSAGRGTKAFF.

The rearrangement uses TRBV27 and TRBJ1-2, with 9 nucleotides matching TRBD1. This CDR3 comprises 13 residues. The junction had 10 bases not matched to a gene; V was cut back by 10 bases and J by 7 bases. The germline V gene encodes CDR1 MNHEY and CDR2 SMNVEV (reference sequence). In nucleotides, the CDR3 is TGTGCCAACAGCCGGACAGGGGTCCCTGGCTACACCTTC. It translates to CANSRTGVPGYTF.

The V gene is TRBV7-6, the J gene TRBJ2-1, with D tentatively TRBD1 (5 bases). The length of the CDR3 is 13 residues. Germline CDR1 reads SGHVS; CDR2 reads FNYEAQ. The ends were cut back, 0 bases at V and 8 bases at J, with 8 bases in the middle. CDR3 protein: CASSLAWGDEQFF. The DNA for the CDR3 is TGTGCCAGCAGCTTAGCTTGGGGCGATGAGCAGTTCTTC.

This clonotype was counted at least ten times. This rearrangement joins TRBV7-8 to TRBJ2-3, with 7 positions matching TRBD1. Germline V gene data show CDR1 as SGHVS and CDR2 as FQNEAQ. Trimming removed 5 bases from V and 0 bases from J; junction bases left unmatched: 8. The CDR3 runs to 16 residues. The CDR3 region is CASSPARGPSTDTQYF. In DNA form, the CDR3 reads TGTGCCAGCAGCCCGGCAAGGGGGCCGAGCACAGATACGCAGTATTTT.

The chain has TRBV3-1 and TRBJ2-5; TRBD2 agrees at 7 bases. Germline values: CDR1 LGHDT, CDR2 YNNKEL (reference sequence). CDR3 length: 16 residues. V was pared by 0 bases and J by 11 bases, with 15 bases of the junction left unmatched. The CDR3 nucleotides read TGTGCCAGCAGCCAAGATTGGGGGAGGGCCGTTTATGAGCAGTACTTC. Protein sequence: CASSQDWGRAVYEQYF.

This clonotype was detected only a few times. This chain joins TRBV28 and TRBJ2-3, with 9 bases lining up with TRBD1. The CDR3 extends over 19 amino acids. Germline lookup yields CDR1 MDHEN and CDR2 SYDVKM. Germline trimming cut 2 bases from V and 0 bases from J; bases unmatched to any gene: 12. As DNA, the CDR3 is TGTGCCAGCAGTTTAGGGGGGGTGGACAGGGGCGTTAGCACAGATACGCAGTATTTT. Its protein is CASSLGGVDRGVSTDTQYF.

This clonotype showed up many times. In DNA form, the CDR3 reads TGTGCCGTCGGGGGGAGCTCCTACAATGAGCAGTTCTTC. Its protein is CAVGGSSYNEQFF. The rearrangement joins TRBV10-3 to TRBJ2-1, with 7 bases aligning to TRBD2. This CDR3 comprises 13 residues. After removal of 11 bases from V and 0 bases from J, the junction contained 4 bases not matched to a gene. Germline V gene sequence: CDR1 ENHRY, CDR2 SYGVKD.

This clonotype was counted ten times or more. The rearrangement links TRBV30 to TRBJ2-7, with D possibly matching TRBD2 (6 bases). V shed 0 bases and J shed 0 bases, with 9 bases lying between them. Germline V CDR1 and CDR2: GTSNPN, SVGIG (reference sequence). CDR3 size: 14 residues. The CDR3 DNA follows: TGTGCCTGGAGTGTATCCGGGGGCTCCTACGAGCAGTACTTC. Its protein is CAWSVSGGSYEQYF.

This clonotype was counted ten times or more. V is TRBV6-6 and J is TRBJ2-3; D may be TRBD1 or TRBD2 (5 bases each). CDR1 MNHNY and CDR2 SVGAGI come from the germline V gene (reference sequence). This CDR3 contains 15 residues. Between the trimmed V and J ends, which lost 0 bases and 6 bases, there was a span of 13 bases. CDR3 sequence (DNA): TGTGCCAGCAGTTACTCAGAAGAGAGGGGTGATACGCAGTATTTT. Residues: CASSYSEERGDTQYF.

The CDR3 nucleotides are TGTGCCAGCAGCTTACGCAGGGGTAATGAAGCTTTCTTT. This sequence encodes CASSLRRGNEAFF. The rearrangement joins TRBV7-3 to TRBJ1-1, with a tentative D call TRBD1 (6 bases). Trimming removed 2 bases from V and 7 bases from J, with 11 bases in between. CDR3 length: 13 residues. Germline loops: CDR1 SGHTA, CDR2 FQGTGA. Full variable domain (rest looked up from reference TRBV7-3 and TRBJ1-1): GAGVSQTPSNKVTEKGKYVELRCDPISGHTALYWYRQSLGQGPEFLIYFQGTGAADDSGLPNDRFFAVRPEGSVSTLKIQRTERGDSAVYLCASSLRRGNEAFFGQGTRLTVV.

This rearrangement joins TRBV15 to TRBJ1-1; D gene uncertain. The CDR3 is 12 amino acids. V lost 0 bases to trimming and J lost 14 bases, with 13 bases between them. Germline lookup yields CDR1 LNHNV and CDR2 YYDKDF (reference sequence). The CDR3 DNA follows: TGTGCCACCAGCAGAGAGGGCGGCCACTGGTTCTTT. Amino acids: CATSREGGHWFF.

CDR3: CASSLGGRGVSYGYTF. CDR3 coding DNA: TGTGCCAGCAGCTTGGGGGGCAGGGGGGTCAGCTATGGCTACACCTTC. V and J are TRBV5-4 and TRBJ1-2; 7 nucleotides align to TRBD1. The CDR3 has 16 residues. The ends lost 0 bases at V and 4 bases at J; junction bases unmatched: 9. Germline V gene data show CDR1 as SGHNT and CDR2 as YYREEE (reference sequence).